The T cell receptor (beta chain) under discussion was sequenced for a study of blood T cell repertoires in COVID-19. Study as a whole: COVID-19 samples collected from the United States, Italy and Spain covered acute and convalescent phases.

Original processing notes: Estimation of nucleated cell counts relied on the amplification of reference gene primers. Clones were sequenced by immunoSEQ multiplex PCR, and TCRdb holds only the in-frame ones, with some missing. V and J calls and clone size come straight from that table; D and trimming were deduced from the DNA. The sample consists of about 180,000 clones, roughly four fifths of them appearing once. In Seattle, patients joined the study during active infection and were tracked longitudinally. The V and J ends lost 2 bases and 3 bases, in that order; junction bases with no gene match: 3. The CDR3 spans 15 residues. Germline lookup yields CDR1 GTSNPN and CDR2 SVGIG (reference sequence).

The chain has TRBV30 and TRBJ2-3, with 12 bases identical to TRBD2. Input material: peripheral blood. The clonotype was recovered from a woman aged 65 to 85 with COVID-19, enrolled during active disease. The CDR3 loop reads CAWSLAGGRTDTQYF. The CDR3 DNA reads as TGTGCCTGGAGTCTAGCGGGAGGGAGGACAGATACGCAGTATTTT.